A single sample gave rise to the 13 T cell receptor beta chains below, sequenced in a study of shared clonotypes between healthy human individuals (dated by TCRdb to between 2020 and 2021). Receptor amplification or capture employed the immunoSEQ multiplex PCR assay. TCRdb provides this immuneACCESS table in a form limited to in-frame rearrangements. Some clones are lacking; in checked studies, under half of them reflect an unresolved V gene, and why the rest are absent is not known. Counted in this sample were some 1 million clones; 75% of them appeared once. Clones ranked in the top ten supply about 1.5% of the sample. Sequences were obtained from memory CD4+ T cells sorted from blood. This specimen's cell subset or site label, interpreted: CD45RA-negative fraction. All receptors derive from a man younger than 30 in good health.

The chain couples TRBV2 to TRBJ1-6; D may be TRBD1 (6 bases). V lost 7 bases and J 0 bases, leaving 19 bases between the germline ends. The CDR3 is 18 amino acids. Per germline, CDR1 SNHLY and CDR2 FYNNEI. The CDR3 loop is CASTPRGVQSSYNSPLHF. For the CDR3, the DNA is TGTGCCAGCACCCCAAGGGGGGTTCAGAGCTCCTATAATTCACCCCTCCACTTT.

This chain connects TRBV11-3 to TRBJ1-1; a possible D gene is TRBD1 (5 bases). The germline V and J ends were trimmed by 3 bases and 8 bases, with 16 bases remaining between them. The germline CDR1 and CDR2 sequences are SGHNT and YENEEA. There are 14 residues in the CDR3. Here the CDR3 DNA reads TGTGCCAGCAGCTTGAGCCTAGGGGCAGGCGAAGCTTTCTTT. Translating gives CASSLSLGAGEAFF.

The chain couples TRBV6-5 to TRBJ2-7; 7 positions agree with TRBD1. The CDR3 sequence is 12 residues long. CDR1 is MNHEY, CDR2 SVGAGI, per germline. With 10 bases clipped from V and 0 bases from J, the junction kept 3 bases outside the gene matches. CDR3 loop: CATRTGSYEQYF. CDR3 DNA: TGTGCCACCAGGACAGGCTCCTACGAGCAGTACTTC.

The V gene is TRBV11-3, the J gene TRBJ2-5, with 8 bases identical to TRBD1. Germline values: CDR1 SGHNT, CDR2 YENEEA. The J segment lost 3 bases and the V segment lost 5 bases, leaving 2 bases of the junction unmatched. The length of the CDR3 is 13 residues. The CDR3 spells CASSPGGEETQYF. DNA for the CDR3: TGTGCCAGCAGCCCAGGGGGCGAAGAGACCCAGTACTTC.

The chain combines TRBV27 with TRBJ1-2, with 8 bases that match TRBD1. Trimming cost V 6 bases and J 3 bases; bases outside gene matches: 12. The CDR3 length is 16 residues. CDR1 and CDR2 from the germline V gene are MNHEY and SMNVEV (reference sequence). The CDR3 nucleotides are TGTGCCAGCAGGCCGGACAGGGTGTTAGGGGACTATGGCTACACCTTC. Its protein is CASRPDRVLGDYGYTF.

J is TRBJ2-1 and V is TRBV6-5; D unclear. Germline CDR1 is MNHEY and CDR2 is SVGAGI. The CDR3 is 12 residues long. Deletions cut 5 bases from V and 9 bases from J, with 11 bases between. CDR3 nucleotides: TGTGCCAGCAGTCCCCGTTTCGGTGAGCAGTTCTTC. Translation gives CASSPRFGEQFF.

V gene TRBV6-1 combines with J gene TRBJ1-2; no clear D. The CDR3 loop spans 18 amino acids. Germline V lookup: CDR1 MNHNS, CDR2 SASEGT. The V end lost 4 bases, the J end lost 5 bases, and 26 bases lay between the germline ends. DNA of the CDR3: TGTGCCAGCAGTGCCCTAGGGAATTTGGGTCCCTTACTATATGGCTACACCTTC. Its translation: CASSALGNLGPLLYGYTF.

As concerns this clone: The sample holds other DNA sequences that translate to the same CDR3. The rearrangement uses TRBV5-5 and TRBJ1-3; unclear D gene. The germline V gene has CDR1 SGHKS and CDR2 YYEKEE (reference sequence). The CDR3 consists of 15 residues. V lost 0 bases to trimming and J lost 0 bases, with 7 bases between them. Written as DNA, the CDR3 is TGTGCCAGCAGCTTGGTGGCCGTCTCTGGAAACACCATATATTTT. This codes for CASSLVAVSGNTIYF.

The V call is TRBV9, the J call TRBJ1-6; D may be TRBD1 (5 bases). Germline CDR1 and CDR2: SGDLS and YYNGEE. Deletions cut 0 bases from V and 10 bases from J, with 11 bases between. CDR3 size: 14 residues. For the CDR3, the DNA is TGTGCCAGCAGCGTAGGAGGGGACCGCTCACCCCTCCACTTT. It is translated as CASSVGGDRSPLHF. The variable domain in full, completed from reference TRBV9 and TRBJ1-6, reads DSGVTQTPKHLITATGQRVTLRCSPRSGDLSVYWYQQSLDQGLQFLIQYYNGEERAKGNILERFSAQQFPDLHSELNLSSLELGDSALYFCASSVGGDRSPLHFGNGTRLTVT.

The chain uses TRBV6-1 and TRBJ2-3, with D possibly being TRBD2 (6 bases). The CDR3 length is 14 residues. Trimming removed 3 bases at V and 8 bases at J, with 15 bases between. CDR1 and CDR2 from the germline V gene are MNHNS and SASEGT. The CDR3 protein is CASSDRVGRGTQYF. CDR3 nucleotide sequence: TGTGCCAGCAGTGACAGGGTAGGGCGGGGTACGCAGTATTTT.

J is TRBJ2-7 and V is TRBV10-3, with TRBD1 identical over 9 bases. The CDR3 length is 15 residues. V was clipped by 7 bases and J by 5 bases; unmatched bases: 12. Germline V gene lookup returns CDR1 ENHRY and CDR2 SYGVKD. CDR3 sequence (DNA): TGTGCCATCACCCCGGGGGTGACAGGGGGTCACGAGCAGTACTTC. This sequence encodes CAITPGVTGGHEQYF.

About this clone itself: Other nucleotide sequences in the sample specify the same CDR3. This chain joins TRBV30 and TRBJ1-5, with D unresolved. Deletions cut 1 base from V and 0 bases from J, with 4 bases between. Germline CDR1 is GTSNPN and CDR2 is SVGIG (reference sequence). This CDR3 contains 13 residues. CDR3 nucleotide sequence: TGTGCCTGGAGTGAATCTAGCAATCAGCCCCAGCATTTT. Translating gives CAWSESSNQPQHF.

The chain recombines TRBV4-1 with TRBJ2-1, with D possibly matching TRBD1 (5 bases). The CDR3 contains 14 residues. The V and J ends lost 4 bases and 6 bases respectively, with 13 bases between them. Germline lookup yields CDR1 MGHRA and CDR2 YSYEKL. DNA of the CDR3: TGCGCCAGCAGCCGATTACAGGAGTCCAATGAGCAGTTCTTC. Residues: CASSRLQESNEQFF.